Listed here are 5 T cell receptor beta chains from one sample, sequenced in a study of beta chain features in type 1 diabetes. Expressed TCRB transcripts were sequenced because the entire RNA isolate underwent reverse transcription. Produced via immunoSEQ multiplex PCR; TCRdb's table is partial and in-frame only. The sample lists 350,000 to 450,000 clones, around 14% occurring once. What was sequenced was naive CD4+ T cells from blood. The receptor set was obtained from a young man in good health.

This clone was seen only a few times. The rearrangement links TRBV4-1 to TRBJ2-7; 12 bases match TRBD1. The J segment lost 6 bases and the V segment lost 4 bases, leaving 7 bases of the junction unmatched. The germline gives CDR1 MGHRA, CDR2 YSYEKL. The CDR3 runs 15 residues. The DNA of the CDR3 is TGCGCCAGCAGCCTCTCCGGGGACAGGGGGCTCGAGCAGTACTTC. This encodes CASSLSGDRGLEQYF.

This clone occurred a few times. The chain links TRBV5-6 to TRBJ1-1; D call uncertain. The CDR3 spans 13 residues. Germline assignment: CDR1 SGHDT and CDR2 YYEEEE. The V end lost 4 bases, the J end lost 6 bases, and 13 bases lay between the germline ends. The DNA for the CDR3 is TGTGCCAGCAGCCGTAACGTCCAGTCTGAAGCTTTCTTT. Protein sequence: CASSRNVQSEAFF.

The chain is built from TRBV9 and TRBJ2-2; possibly TRBD1 for D (6 bases). There are 13 residues in the CDR3. In germline, CDR1 is SGDLS, CDR2 YYNGEE. Trimming shortened V by 6 bases and J by 0 bases, and 6 bases separated the two germline ends. CDR3 residues: CASKGANTGELFF. The CDR3 region has the DNA TGTGCCAGCAAGGGGGCGAACACCGGGGAGCTGTTTTTT.

The V call is TRBV30, the J call TRBJ2-5; the match to TRBD2 covers 7 bases. Germline CDR1 reads GTSNPN; CDR2 reads SVGIG (reference sequence). This CDR3 has 11 residues. Here the CDR3 reads CAASGKETQYF. CDR3 coding DNA: TGTGCTGCAAGCGGGAAGGAGACCCAGTACTTC.

This clone was seen more than once but under ten times. The V gene is TRBV7-9, the J gene TRBJ1-4; TRBD1 matches at 8 bases. The CDR3 runs 15 residues. Trimming cost V 2 bases and J 8 bases; bases outside gene matches: 7. The germline CDR1 and CDR2 sequences are SEHNR and FQNEAQ (reference sequence). CDR3 nucleotide sequence: TGTGCCAGCAGCTTAACGACAGGGGATAAGGAAAAACTGTTTTTT. Translated, it gives CASSLTTGDKEKLFF.